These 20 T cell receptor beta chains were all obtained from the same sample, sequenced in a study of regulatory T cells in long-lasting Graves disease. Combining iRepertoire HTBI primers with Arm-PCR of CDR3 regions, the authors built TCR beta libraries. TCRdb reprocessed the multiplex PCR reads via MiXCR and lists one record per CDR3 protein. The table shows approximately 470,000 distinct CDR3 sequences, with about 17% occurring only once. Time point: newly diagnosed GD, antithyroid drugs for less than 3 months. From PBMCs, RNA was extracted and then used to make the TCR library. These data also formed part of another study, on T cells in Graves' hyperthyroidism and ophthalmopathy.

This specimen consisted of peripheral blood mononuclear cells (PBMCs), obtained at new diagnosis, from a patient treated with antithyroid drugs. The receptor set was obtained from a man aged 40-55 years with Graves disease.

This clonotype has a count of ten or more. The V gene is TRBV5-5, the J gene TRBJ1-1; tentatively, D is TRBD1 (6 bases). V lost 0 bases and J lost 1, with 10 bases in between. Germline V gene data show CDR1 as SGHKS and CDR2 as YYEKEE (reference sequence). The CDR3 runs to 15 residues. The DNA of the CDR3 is TGTGCCAGCAGCTTGGCCCCAGGGGCGAACACTGAAGCTTTCTTT. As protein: CASSLAPGANTEAFF.

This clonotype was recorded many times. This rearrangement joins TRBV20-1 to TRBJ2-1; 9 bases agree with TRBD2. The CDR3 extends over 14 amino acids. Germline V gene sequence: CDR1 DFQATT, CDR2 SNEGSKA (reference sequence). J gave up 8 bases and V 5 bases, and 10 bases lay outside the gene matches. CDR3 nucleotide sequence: TGCAGTGCTGAGAGGGGACTAGCCGTCGATGAGCAGTTCTTC. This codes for CSAERGLAVDEQFF.

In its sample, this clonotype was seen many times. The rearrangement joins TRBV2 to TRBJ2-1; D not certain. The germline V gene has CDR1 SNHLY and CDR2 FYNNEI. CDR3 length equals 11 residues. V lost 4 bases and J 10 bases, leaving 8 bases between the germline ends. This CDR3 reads CASSVAPEQFF. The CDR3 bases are TGTGCCAGCAGTGTAGCTCCAGAGCAGTTCTTC. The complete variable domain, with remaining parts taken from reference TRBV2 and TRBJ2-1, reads EPEVTQTPSHQVTQMGQEVILRCVPISNHLYFYWYRQILGQKVEFLVSFYNNEISEKSEIFDDQFSVERPDGSNFTLKIRSTKLEDSAMYFCASSVAPEQFFGPGTRLTVL.

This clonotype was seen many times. The CDR3 bases are TGTGCCAGCAGTTTCGACAGTCCAAACGGGGCTTTCTTT. Amino acids: CASSFDSPNGAFF. J is TRBJ1-1 and V is TRBV12-3 or TRBV12-4; D might be TRBD1 (5 bases). The CDR3 runs 13 residues. V dropped 3 bases and J dropped 11 bases, with 16 bases sitting between them.

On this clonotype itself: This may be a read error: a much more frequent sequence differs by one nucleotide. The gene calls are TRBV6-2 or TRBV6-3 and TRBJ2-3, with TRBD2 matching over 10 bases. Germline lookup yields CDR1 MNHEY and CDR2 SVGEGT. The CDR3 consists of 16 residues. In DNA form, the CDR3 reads TGTGCCAGCAGTTCCTACAAGCGGGAGGGCCGGAATGAGCAGTCCTTC. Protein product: CASSSYKREGRNEQSF.

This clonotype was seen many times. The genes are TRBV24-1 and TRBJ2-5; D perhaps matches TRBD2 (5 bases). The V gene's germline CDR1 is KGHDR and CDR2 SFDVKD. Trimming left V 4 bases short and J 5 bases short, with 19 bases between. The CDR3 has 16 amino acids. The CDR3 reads CATSEGLMAGSETQYF. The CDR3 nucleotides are TGTGCCACCAGTGAGGGCCTAATGGCGGGTAGCGAGACCCAGTACTTC.

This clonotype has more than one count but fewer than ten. The DNA for the CDR3 is TGTGCCAGCACCCGGACAGGTGTTAGCAATCAGCCCCAGCATTTT. Protein product: CASTRTGVSNQPQHF. The chain couples TRBV12-3 or TRBV12-4 to TRBJ1-5; 7 bases match TRBD1. The CDR3 spans 15 residues. V was clipped by 7 bases and J by 0 bases; unmatched bases: 6.

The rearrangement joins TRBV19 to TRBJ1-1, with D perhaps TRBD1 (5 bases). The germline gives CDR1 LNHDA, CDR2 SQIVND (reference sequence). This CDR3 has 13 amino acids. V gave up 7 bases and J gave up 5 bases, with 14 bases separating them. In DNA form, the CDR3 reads TGTGCCAGTACCAAGGCCCAGGGAACTGAAGCTTTCTTT. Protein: CASTKAQGTEAFF.

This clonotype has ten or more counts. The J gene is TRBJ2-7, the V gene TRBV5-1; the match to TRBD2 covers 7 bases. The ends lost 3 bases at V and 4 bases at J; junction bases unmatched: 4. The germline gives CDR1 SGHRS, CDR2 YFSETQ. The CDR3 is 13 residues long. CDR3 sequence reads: CASSSGGEYEQYF. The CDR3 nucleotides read TGCGCCAGCAGCTCGGGAGGAGAATACGAGCAGTACTTC.

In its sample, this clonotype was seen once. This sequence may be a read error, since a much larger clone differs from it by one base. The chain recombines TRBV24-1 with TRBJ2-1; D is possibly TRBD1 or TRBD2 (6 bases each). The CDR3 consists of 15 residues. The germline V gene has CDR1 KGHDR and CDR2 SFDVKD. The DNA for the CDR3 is TGTGCCAGCAGTACAGGGACTCTGGGGGCCAATGAGCAGTTCTTC. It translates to CASSTGTLGANEQFF.

Here the CDR3 DNA reads TGCAGTGGGAGGGCTGGGATGACCGGGGAGCTGTTTTTT. Translating it yields CSGRAGMTGELFF. V is TRBV20-1 and J is TRBJ2-2, with D perhaps matching TRBD2 (6 bases). Germline loops: CDR1 DFQATT, CDR2 SNEGSKA (reference sequence). The ends were cut back, 7 bases at V and 5 bases at J, with 14 bases in the middle. The CDR3 spans 13 residues.

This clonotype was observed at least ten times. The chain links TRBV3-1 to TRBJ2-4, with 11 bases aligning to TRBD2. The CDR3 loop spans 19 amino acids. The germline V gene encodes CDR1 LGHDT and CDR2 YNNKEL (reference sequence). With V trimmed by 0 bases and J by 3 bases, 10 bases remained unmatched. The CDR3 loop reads CASSQEGTSGSDGKNIQYF. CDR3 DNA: TGTGCCAGCAGCCAAGAGGGTACTAGCGGGAGCGATGGCAAAAACATTCAGTACTTC.

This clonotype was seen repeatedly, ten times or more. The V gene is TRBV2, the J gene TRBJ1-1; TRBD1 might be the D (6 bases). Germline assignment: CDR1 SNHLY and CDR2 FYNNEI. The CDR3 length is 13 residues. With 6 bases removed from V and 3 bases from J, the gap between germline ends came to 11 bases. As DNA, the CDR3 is TGTGCCAGCAGGGAAAGGGGGGACACTGAAGCTTTCTTT. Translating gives CASRERGDTEAFF.

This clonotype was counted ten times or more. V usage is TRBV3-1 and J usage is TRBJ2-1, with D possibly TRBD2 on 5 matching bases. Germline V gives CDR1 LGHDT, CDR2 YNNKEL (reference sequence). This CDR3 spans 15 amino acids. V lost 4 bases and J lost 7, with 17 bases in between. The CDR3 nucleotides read TGTGCCAGCAGCCCCCGCCTCACCAGAGGGAATGAGCAGTTCTTC. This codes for CASSPRLTRGNEQFF.

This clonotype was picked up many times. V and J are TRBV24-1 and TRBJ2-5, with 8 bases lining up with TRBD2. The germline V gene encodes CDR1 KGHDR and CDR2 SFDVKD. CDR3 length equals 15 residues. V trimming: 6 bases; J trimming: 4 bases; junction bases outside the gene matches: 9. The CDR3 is CATSSLSGAGETQYF. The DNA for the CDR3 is TGTGCCACCAGTTCCCTTAGCGGGGCGGGAGAGACCCAGTACTTC.

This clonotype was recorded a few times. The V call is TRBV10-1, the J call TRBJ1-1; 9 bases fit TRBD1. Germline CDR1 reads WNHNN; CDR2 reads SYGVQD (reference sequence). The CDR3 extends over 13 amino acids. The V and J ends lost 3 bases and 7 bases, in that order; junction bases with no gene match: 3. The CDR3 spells CASSDGQGSEAFF. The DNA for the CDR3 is TGCGCCAGCAGTGACGGACAGGGGAGTGAAGCTTTCTTT.

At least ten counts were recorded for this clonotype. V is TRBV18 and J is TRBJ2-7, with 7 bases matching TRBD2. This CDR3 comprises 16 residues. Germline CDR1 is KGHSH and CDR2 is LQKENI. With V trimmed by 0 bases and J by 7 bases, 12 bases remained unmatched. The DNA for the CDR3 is TGTGCCAGCTCACCACCGCGCGCGGGAGAATCAAGTGAGCAGTACTTC. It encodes CASSPPRAGESSEQYF.

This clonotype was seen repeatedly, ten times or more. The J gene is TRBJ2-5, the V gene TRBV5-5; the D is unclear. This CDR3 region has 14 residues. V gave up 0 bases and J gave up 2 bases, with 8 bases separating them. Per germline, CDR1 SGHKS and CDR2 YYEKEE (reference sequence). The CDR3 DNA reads TGTGCCAGCAGCTTGGTACAGATTCAAGAGACCCAGTACTTC. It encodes CASSLVQIQETQYF. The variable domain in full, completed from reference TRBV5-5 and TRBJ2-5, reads DAGVTQSPTHLIKTRGQQVTLRCSPISGHKSVSWYQQVLGQGPQFIFQYYEKEERGRGNFPDRFSARQFPNYSSELNVNALLLGDSALYLCASSLVQIQETQYFGPGTRLLVL.

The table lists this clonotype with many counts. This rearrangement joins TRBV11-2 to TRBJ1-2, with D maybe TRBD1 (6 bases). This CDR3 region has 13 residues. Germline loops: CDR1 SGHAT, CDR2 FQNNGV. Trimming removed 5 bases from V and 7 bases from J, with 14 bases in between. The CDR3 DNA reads TGTGCCAGCAGCGCGGACAGAACGGGTGGCTACACCTTC. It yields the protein CASSADRTGGYTF.

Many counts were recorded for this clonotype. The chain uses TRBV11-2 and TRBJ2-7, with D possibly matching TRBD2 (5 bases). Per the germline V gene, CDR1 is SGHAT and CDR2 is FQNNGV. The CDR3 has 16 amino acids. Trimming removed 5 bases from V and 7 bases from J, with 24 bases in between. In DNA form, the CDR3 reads TGTGCCAGCAGCCTCACGAGACGGACCACCTCGGGGGAGCAGTACTTC. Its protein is CASSLTRRTTSGEQYF.